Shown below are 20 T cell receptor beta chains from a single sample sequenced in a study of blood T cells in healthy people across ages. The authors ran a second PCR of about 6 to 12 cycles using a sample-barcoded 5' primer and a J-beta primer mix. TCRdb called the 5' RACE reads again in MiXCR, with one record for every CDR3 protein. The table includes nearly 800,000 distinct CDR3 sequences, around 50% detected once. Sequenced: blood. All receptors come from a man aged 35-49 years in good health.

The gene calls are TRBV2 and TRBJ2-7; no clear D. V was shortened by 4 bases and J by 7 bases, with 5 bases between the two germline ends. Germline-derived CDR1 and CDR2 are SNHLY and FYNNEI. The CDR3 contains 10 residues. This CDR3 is CASSATEQYF. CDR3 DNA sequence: TGTGCCAGCAGTGCGACAGAGCAGTACTTC.

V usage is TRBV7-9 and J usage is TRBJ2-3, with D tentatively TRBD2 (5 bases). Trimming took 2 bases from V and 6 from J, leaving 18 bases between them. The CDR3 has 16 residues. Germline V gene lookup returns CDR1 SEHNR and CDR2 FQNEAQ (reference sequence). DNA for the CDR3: TGTGCCAGCAGCTTAATGTCGTCTGGCCGAGGGGATACGCAGTATTTT. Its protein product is CASSLMSSGRGDTQYF.

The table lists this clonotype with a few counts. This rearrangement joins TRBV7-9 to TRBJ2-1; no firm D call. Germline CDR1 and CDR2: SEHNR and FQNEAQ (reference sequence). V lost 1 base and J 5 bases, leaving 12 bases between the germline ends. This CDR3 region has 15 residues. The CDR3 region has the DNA TGTGCCAGCAGCTTAGATGGCATGTCTCACAATGAGCAGTTCTTC. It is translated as CASSLDGMSHNEQFF.

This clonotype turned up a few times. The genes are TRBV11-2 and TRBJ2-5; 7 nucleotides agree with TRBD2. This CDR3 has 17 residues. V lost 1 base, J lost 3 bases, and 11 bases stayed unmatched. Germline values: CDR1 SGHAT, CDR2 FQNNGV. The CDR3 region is CASSLGRGRRIKETQYF. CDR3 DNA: TGTGCCAGCAGCTTAGGTCGCGGGAGAAGGATTAAAGAGACCCAGTACTTC.

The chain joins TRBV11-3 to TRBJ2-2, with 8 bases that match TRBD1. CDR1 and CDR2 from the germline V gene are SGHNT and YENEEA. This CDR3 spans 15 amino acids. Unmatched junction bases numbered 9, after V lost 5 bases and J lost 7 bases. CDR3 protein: CASSATGVSSGELFF. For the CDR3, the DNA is TGTGCCAGCAGCGCGACAGGGGTCTCGAGCGGGGAGCTGTTTTTT.

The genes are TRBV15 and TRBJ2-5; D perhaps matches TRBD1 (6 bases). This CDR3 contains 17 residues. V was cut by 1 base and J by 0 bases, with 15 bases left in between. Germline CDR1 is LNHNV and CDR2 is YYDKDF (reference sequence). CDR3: CATSRGGGRGYQETQYF. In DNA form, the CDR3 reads TGTGCCACCAGCAGAGGTGGGGGTAGGGGGTACCAAGAGACCCAGTACTTC.

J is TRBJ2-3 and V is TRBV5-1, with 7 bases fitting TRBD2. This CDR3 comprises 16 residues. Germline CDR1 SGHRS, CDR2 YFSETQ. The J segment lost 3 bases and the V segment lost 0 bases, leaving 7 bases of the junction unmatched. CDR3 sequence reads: CASSLAAGSLTDTQYF. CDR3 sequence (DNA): TGCGCCAGCAGCTTGGCAGCGGGGAGCTTGACAGATACGCAGTATTTT.

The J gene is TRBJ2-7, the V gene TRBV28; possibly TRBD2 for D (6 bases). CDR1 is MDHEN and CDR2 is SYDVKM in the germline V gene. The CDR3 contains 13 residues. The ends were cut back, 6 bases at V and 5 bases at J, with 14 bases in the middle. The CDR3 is CASSSGGLDEQYF. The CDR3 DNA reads TGTGCCAGCAGCTCAGGAGGGCTAGACGAGCAGTACTTC.

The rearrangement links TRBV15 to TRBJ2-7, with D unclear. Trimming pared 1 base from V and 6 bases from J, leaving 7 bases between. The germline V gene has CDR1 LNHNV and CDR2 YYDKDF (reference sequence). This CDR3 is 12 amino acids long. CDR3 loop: CATSRGQGEQYF. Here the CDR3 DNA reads TGTGCCACCAGCAGAGGACAAGGCGAGCAGTACTTC.

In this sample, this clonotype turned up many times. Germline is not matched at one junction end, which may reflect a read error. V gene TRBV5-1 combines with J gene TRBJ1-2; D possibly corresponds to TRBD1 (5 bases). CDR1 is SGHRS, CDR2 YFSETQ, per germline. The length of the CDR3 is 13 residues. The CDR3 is CASSLAGNYGYTF. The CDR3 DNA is TGTGCCAGCAGCTTAGCAGGGAACTATGGCTACACCTTC.

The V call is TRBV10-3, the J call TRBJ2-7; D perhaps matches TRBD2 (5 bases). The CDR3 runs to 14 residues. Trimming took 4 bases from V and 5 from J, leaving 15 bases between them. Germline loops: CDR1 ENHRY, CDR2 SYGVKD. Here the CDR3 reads CAISAAGGLDEQYF. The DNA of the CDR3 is TGTGCCATCAGTGCGGCAGGCGGGTTAGACGAGCAGTACTTC.

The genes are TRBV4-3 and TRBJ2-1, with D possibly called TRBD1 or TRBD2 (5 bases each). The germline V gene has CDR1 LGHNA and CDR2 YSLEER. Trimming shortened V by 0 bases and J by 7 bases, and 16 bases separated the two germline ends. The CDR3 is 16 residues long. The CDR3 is CASSQDLRGWGNEQFF. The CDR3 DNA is TGCGCCAGCAGCCAAGACCTAAGAGGCTGGGGGAATGAGCAGTTCTTC.

The DNA of the CDR3 is TGTGCCAGCCGTGATTGGGGGACTACTGGTCTCACAGATACGCAGTATTTT. Protein sequence: CASRDWGTTGLTDTQYF. This chain connects TRBV28 to TRBJ2-3; the match to TRBD2 covers 7 bases. The CDR3 runs to 17 residues. CDR1 is MDHEN, CDR2 SYDVKM, per germline. J gave up 2 bases and V 8 bases, and 16 bases lay outside the gene matches.

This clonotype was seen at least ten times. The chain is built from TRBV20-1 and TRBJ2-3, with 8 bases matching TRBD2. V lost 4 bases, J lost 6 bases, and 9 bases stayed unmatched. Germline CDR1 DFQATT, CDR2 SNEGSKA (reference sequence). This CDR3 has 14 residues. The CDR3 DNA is TGCAGTGCTAACCTGGCGGGGGGCGGGGATACGCAGTATTTT. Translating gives CSANLAGGGDTQYF.

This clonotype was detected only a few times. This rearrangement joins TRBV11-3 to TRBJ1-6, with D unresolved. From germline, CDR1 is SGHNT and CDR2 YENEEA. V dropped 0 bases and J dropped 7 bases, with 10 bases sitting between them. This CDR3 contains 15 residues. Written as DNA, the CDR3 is TGTGCCAGCAGCTTAGATCTCACAGACAATTCACCCCTCCACTTT. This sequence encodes CASSLDLTDNSPLHF.

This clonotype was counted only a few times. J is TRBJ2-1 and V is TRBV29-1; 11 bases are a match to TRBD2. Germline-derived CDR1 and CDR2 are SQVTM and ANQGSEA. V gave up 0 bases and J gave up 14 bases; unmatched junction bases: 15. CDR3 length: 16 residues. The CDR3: CSVEDPTSGSPKAEFF. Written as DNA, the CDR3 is TGCAGCGTTGAAGATCCAACTAGCGGGAGTCCCAAAGCGGAGTTCTTC.

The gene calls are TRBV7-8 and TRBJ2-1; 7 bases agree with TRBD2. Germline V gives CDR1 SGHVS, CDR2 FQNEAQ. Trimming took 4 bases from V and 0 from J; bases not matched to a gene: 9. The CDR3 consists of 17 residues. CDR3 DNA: TGTGCCAGCAGCTCCTTTAAGGGAGGGAGCTCCTACAATGAGCAGTTCTTC. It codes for CASSSFKGGSSYNEQFF.

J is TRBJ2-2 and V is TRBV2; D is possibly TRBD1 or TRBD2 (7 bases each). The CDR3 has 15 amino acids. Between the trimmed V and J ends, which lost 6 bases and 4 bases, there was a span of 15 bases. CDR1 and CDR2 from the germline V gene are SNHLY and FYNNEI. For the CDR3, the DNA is TGTGCCAGCAGCTCTCAGGGGGGGGGCACCGGGGAGCTGTTTTTT. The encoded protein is CASSSQGGGTGELFF.

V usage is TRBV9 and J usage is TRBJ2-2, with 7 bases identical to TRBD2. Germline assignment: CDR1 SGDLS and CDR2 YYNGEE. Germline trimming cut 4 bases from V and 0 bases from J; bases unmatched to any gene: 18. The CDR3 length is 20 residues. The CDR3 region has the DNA TGTGCCAGCAGCTACCGTCGGGGGGAGGGACGTGGCACGAACACCGGGGAGCTGTTTTTT. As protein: CASSYRRGEGRGTNTGELFF.

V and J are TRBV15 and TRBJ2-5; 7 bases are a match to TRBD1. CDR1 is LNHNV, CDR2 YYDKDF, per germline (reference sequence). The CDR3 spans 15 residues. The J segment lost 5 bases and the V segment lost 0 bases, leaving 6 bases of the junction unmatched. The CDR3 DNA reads TGTGCCACCAGCAGAGATCCGACAGGGTCGGAGACCCAGTACTTC. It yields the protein CATSRDPTGSETQYF.